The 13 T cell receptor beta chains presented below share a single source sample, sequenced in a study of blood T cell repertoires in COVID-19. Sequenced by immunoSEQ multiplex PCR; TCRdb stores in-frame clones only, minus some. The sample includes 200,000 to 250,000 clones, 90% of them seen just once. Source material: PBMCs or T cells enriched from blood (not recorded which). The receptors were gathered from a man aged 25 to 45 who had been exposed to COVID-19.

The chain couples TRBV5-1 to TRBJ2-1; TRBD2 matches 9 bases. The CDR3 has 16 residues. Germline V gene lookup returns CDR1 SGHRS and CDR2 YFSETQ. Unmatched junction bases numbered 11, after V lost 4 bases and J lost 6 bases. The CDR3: CASSPTGGGAINEQFF. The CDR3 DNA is TGCGCCAGCAGCCCCACCGGCGGGGGGGCCATCAATGAGCAGTTCTTC.

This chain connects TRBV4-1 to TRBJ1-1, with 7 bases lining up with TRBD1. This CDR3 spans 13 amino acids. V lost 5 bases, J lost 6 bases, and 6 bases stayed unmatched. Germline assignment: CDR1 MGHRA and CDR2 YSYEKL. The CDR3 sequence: CASSGGQGAEAFF. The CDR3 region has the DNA TGCGCCAGCAGCGGTGGGCAGGGGGCTGAAGCTTTCTTT.

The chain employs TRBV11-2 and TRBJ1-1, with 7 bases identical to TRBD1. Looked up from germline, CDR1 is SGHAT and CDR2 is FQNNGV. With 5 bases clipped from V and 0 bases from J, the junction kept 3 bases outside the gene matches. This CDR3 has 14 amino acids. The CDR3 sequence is CASSRQGLNTEAFF. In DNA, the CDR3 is TGTGCCAGCAGCCGACAGGGCTTGAACACTGAAGCTTTCTTT. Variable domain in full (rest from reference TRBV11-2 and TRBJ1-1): EAGVAQSPRYKIIEKRQSVAFWCNPISGHATLYWYQQILGQGPKLLIQFQNNGVVDDSQLPKDRFSAERLKGVDSTLKIQPAKLEDSAVYLCASSRQGLNTEAFFGQGTRLTVV.

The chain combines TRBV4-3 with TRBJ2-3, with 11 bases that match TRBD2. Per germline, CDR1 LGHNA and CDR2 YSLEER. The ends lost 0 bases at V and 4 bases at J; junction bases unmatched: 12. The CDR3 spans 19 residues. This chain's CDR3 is CASSQDHPWTSGLPDTQYF. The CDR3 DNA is TGCGCCAGCAGCCAAGATCACCCCTGGACTAGCGGGCTTCCAGATACGCAGTATTTT.

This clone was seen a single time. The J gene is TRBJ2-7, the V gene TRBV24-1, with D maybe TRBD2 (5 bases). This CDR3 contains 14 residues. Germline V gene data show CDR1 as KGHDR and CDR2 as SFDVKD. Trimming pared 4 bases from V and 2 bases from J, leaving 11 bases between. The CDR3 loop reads CATSEMKGAYEQYF. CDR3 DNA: TGTGCCACCAGTGAGATGAAGGGAGCCTACGAGCAGTACTTC.

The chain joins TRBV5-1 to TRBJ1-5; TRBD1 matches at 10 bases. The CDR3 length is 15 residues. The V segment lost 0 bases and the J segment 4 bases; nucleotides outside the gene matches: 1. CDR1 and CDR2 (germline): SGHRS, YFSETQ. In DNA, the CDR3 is TGCGCCAGCAGCTTGGGGACAGGGGGGAATCAGCCCCAGCATTTT. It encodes CASSLGTGGNQPQHF.

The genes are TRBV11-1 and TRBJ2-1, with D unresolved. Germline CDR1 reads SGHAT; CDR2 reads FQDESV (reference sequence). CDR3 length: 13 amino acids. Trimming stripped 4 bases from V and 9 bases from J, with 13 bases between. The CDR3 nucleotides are TGTGCCAGCAGCTCCGAAATGCTGAGTGAGCAGTTCTTC. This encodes CASSSEMLSEQFF.

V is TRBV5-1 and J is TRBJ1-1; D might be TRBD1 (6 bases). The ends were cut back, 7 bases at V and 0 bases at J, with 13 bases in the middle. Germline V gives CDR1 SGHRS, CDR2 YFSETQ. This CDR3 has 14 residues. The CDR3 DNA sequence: TGCGCCAGCCAACCGGACAGCTTGAACACTGAAGCTTTCTTT. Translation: CASQPDSLNTEAFF.

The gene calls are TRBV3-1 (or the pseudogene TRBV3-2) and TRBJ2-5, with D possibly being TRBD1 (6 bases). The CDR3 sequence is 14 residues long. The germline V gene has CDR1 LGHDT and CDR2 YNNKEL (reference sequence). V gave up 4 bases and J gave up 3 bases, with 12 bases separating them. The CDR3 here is CASSLGAGEETQYF. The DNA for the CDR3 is TGTGCCAGCAGCCTAGGTGCAGGGGAAGAGACCCAGTACTTC.

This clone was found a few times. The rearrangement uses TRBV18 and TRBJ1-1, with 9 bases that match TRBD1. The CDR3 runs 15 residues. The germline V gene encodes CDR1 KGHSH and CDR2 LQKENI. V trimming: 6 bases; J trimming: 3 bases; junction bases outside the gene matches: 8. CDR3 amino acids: CASSLGQGLYTEAFF. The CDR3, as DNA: TGTGCCAGCTCTCTTGGACAGGGGCTATACACTGAAGCTTTCTTT.

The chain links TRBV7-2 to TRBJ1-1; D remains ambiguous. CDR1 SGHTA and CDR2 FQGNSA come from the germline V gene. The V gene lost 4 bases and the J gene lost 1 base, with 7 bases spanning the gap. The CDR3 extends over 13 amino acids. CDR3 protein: CASSSFWNTEAFF. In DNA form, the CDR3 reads TGTGCCAGCAGCTCGTTTTGGAACACTGAAGCTTTCTTT.

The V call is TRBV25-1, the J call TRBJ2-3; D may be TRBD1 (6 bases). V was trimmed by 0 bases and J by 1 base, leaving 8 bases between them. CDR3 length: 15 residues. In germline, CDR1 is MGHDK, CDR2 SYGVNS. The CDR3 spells CASSEYEGGTDTQYF. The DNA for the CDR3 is TGTGCCAGCAGTGAATATGAGGGGGGCACAGATACGCAGTATTTT.

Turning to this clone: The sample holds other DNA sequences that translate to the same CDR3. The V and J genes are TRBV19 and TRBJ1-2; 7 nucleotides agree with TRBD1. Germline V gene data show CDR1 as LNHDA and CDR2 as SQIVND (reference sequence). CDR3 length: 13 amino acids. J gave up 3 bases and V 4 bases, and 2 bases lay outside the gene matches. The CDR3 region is CASSRTGDYGYTF. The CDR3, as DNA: TGTGCCAGTAGTAGGACAGGCGACTATGGCTACACCTTC. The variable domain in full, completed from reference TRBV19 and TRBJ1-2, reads DGGITQSPKYLFRKEGQNVTLSCEQNLNHDAMYWYRQDPGQGLRLIYYSQIVNDFQKGDIAEGYSVSREKKESFPLTVTSAQKNPTAFYLCASSRTGDYGYTFGSGTRLTVV.